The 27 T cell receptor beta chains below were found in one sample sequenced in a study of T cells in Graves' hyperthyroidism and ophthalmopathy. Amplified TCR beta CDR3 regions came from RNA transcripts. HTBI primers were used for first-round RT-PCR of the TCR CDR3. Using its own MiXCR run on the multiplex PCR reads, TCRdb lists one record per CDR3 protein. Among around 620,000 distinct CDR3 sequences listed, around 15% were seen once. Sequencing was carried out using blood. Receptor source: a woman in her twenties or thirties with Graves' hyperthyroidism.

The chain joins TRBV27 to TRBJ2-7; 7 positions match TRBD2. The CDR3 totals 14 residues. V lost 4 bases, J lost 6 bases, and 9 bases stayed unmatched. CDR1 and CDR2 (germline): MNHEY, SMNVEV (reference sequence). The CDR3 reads CASSWGGFNTEQYF. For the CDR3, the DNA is TGTGCCAGCAGTTGGGGAGGGTTTAATACCGAGCAGTACTTC.

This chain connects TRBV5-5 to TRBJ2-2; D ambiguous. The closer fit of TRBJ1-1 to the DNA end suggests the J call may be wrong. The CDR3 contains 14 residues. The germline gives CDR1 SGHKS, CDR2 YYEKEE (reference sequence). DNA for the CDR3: TGTGCCAGCAGCTTGCAGCCGGGGATCGGAGGAGCTTTCTTT. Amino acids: CASSLQPGIGGAFF.

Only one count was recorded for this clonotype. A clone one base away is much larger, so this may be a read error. The CDR3 bases are TGTGCCAGCGGCCTCACCGGACAGGGTAGTAGGGATACGCAGTATTTT. Amino acid sequence: CASGLTGQGSRDTQYF. This sequence joins TRBV9 and TRBJ2-3; 8 bases agree with TRBD1. V shed 7 bases, J shed 6 bases, and the junction held 16 bases outside the gene matches. The CDR3 is 16 amino acids. CDR1 is SGDLS and CDR2 is YYNGEE in the germline V gene.

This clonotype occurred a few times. The CDR3 is CASSGLGGDTQYF. The CDR3 DNA sequence: TGTGCCAGTAGTGGCCTGGGAGGTGATACGCAGTATTTT. This chain connects TRBV19 to TRBJ2-3, with TRBD2 as a possible D gene (6 bases). Germline CDR1 and CDR2: LNHDA and SQIVND (reference sequence). Trimming stripped 5 bases from V and 6 bases from J, with 12 bases between. The CDR3 has 13 amino acids.

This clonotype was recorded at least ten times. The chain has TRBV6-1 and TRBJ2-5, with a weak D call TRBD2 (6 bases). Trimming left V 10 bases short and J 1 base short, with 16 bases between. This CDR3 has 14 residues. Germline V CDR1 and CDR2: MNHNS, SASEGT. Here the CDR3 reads CATLRHGGQETQYF. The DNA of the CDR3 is TGTGCCACCCTGAGGCACGGGGGCCAAGAGACCCAGTACTTC.

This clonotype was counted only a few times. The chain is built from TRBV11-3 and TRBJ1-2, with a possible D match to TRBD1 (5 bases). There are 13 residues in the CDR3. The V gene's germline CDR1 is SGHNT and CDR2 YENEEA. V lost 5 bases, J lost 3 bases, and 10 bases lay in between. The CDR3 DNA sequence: TGTGCCAGCAGCCCCGGACACGACTATGGCTACACCTTC. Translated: CASSPGHDYGYTF. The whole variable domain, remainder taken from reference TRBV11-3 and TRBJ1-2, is EAGVVQSPRYKIIEKKQPVAFWCNPISGHNTLYWYLQNLGQGPELLIRYENEEAVDDSQLPKDRFSAERLKGVDSTLKIQPAELGDSAVYLCASSPGHDYGYTFGSGTRLTVV.

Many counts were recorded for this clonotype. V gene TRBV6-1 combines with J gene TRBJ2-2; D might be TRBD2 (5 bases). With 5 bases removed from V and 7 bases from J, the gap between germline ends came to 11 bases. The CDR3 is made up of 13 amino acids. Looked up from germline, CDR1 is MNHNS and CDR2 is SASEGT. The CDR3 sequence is CASSFRENGELFF. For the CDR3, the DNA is TGTGCCAGCAGTTTTAGGGAGAACGGGGAGCTGTTTTTT.

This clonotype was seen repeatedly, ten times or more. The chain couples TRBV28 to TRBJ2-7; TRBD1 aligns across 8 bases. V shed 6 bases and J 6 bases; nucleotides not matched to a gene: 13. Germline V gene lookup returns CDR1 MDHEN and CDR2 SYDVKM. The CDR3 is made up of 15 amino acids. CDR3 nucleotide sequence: TGTGCCAGCAGCCCAATGGACAGGGTTGGTATCGAGCAGTACTTC. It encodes CASSPMDRVGIEQYF.

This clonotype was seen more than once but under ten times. The CDR3 bases are TGTGCCACCAGCAGGGGACTAGCGGGAGGTTCGGGGTACGAGCAGTACTTC. Its translation is CATSRGLAGGSGYEQYF. The gene calls are TRBV15 and TRBJ2-7, with 15 positions matching TRBD2. Germline V gene data show CDR1 as LNHNV and CDR2 as YYDKDF (reference sequence). The junction had 7 bases not matched to a gene; V was cut back by 3 bases and J by 4 bases. The CDR3 has 17 amino acids.

CDR3 amino acids: CASSRTAGGLSSYNEQFF. The DNA of the CDR3 is TGTGCCAGTAGTCGTACAGCGGGAGGTCTGAGCTCCTACAATGAGCAGTTCTTC. This chain joins TRBV19 and TRBJ2-1; TRBD2 agrees at 9 bases. The CDR3 has 18 residues. V trimming: 5 bases; J trimming: 0 bases; junction bases outside the gene matches: 11. In germline, CDR1 is LNHDA, CDR2 SQIVND (reference sequence).

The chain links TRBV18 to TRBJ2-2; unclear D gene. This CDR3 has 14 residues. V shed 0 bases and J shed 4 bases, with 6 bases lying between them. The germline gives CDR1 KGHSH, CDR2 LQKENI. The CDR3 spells CASSPPALTGELFF. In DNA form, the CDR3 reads TGTGCCAGCTCACCACCGGCCCTCACCGGGGAGCTGTTTTTT.

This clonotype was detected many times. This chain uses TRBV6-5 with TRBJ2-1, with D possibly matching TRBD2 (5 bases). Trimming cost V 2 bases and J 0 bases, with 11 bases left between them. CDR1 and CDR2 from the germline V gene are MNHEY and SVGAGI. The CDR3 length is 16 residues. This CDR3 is CASSYRTGSSYNEQFF. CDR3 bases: TGTGCCAGCAGTTACAGGACTGGCAGCTCCTACAATGAGCAGTTCTTC.

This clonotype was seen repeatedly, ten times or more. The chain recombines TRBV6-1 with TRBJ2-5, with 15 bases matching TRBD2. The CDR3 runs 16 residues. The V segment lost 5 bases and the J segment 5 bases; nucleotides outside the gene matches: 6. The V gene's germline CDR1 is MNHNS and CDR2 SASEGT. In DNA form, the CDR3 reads TGTGCCAGCAGTTGGGGACTAGCGGGAGGTCCTGAGACCCAGTACTTC. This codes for CASSWGLAGGPETQYF.

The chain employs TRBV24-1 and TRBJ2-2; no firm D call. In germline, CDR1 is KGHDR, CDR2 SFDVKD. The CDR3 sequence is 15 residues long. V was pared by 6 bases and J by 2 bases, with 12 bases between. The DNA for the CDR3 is TGTGCCACCAGTCGAACACAGATAAACACCGGGGAGCTGTTTTTT. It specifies CATSRTQINTGELFF.

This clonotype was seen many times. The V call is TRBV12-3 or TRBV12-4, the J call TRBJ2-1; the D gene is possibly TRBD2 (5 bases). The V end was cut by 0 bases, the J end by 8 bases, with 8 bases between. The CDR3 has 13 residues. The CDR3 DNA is TGTGCCAGCAGTTTAGCGGGAGTCCATGAGCAGTTCTTC. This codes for CASSLAGVHEQFF.

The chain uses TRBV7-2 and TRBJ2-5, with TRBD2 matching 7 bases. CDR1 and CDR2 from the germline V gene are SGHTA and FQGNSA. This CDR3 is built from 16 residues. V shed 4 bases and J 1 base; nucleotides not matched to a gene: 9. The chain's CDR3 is CASSWLGAGFQETQYF. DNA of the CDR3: TGTGCCAGCAGCTGGCTGGGAGCGGGATTCCAAGAGACCCAGTACTTC.

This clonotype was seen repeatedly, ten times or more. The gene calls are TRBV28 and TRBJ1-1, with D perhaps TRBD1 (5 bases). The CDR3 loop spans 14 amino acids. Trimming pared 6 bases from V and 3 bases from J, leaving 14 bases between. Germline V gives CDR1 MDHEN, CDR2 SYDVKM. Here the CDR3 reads CASSRPGGYTEAFF. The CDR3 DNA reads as TGTGCCAGCAGCCGCCCCGGGGGATACACTGAAGCTTTCTTT.

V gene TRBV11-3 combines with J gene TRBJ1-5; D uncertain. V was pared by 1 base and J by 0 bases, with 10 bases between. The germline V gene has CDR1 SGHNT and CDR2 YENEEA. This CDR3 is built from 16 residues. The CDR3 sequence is CASSLGGVSSNQPQHF. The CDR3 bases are TGTGCCAGCAGCTTAGGAGGCGTTTCTAGCAATCAGCCCCAGCATTTT.

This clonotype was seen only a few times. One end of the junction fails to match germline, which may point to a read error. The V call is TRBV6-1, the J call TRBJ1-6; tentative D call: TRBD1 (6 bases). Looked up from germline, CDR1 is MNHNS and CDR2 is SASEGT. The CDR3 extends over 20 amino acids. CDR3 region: CASREGTSGDRSSYNSPLHF. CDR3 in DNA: TGTGCCAGCAGAGAAGGTACCTCAGGGGATAGGAGCTCCTATAATTCACCCCTCCACTTT.

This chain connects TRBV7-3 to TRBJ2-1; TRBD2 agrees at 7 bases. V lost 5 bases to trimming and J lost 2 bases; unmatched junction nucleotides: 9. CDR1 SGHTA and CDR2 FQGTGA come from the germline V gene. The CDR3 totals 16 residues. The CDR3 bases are TGTGCCAGCAGCCTTTATCCAAGCGGGACCTACAATGAGCAGTTCTTC. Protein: CASSLYPSGTYNEQFF.

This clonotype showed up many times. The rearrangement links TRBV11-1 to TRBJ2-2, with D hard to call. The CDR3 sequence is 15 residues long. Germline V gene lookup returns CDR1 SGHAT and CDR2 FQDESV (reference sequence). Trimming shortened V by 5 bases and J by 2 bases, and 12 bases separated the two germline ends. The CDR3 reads CASSSPLINTGELFF. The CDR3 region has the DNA TGTGCCAGCAGCAGCCCTCTTATCAACACCGGGGAGCTGTTTTTT.

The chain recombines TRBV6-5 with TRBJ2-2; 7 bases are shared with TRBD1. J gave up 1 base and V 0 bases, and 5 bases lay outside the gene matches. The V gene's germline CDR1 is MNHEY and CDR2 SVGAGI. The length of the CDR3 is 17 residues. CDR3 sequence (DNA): TGTGCCAGCAGTTACTCTCGGGACAGAGTGAACACCGGGGAGCTGTTTTTT. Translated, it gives CASSYSRDRVNTGELFF.

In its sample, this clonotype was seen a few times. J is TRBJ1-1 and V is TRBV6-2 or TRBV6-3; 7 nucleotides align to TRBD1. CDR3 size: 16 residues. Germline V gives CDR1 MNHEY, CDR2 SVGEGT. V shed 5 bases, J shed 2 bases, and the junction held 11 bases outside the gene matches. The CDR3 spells CASSQGGTGDNTEAFF. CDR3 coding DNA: TGTGCCAGCAGTCAGGGGGGAACAGGGGATAACACTGAAGCTTTCTTT.

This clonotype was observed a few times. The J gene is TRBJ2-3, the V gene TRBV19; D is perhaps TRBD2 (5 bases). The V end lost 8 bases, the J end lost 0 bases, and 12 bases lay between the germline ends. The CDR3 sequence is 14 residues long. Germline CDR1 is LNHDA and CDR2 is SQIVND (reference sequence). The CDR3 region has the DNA TGTGCCAGTCGGAGCGGCTCTAGCACAGATACGCAGTATTTT. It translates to CASRSGSSTDTQYF.

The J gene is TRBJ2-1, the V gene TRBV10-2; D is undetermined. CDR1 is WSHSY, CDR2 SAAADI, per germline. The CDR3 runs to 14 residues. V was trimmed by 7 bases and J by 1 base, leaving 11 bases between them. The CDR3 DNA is TGCGCCAGCATCGAGCGTCAGTCCTACAATGAGCAGTTCTTC. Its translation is CASIERQSYNEQFF.

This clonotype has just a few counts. The DNA for the CDR3 is TGTGCCTGGAGTGTCCGGGGGCCTAATGAAGCTTTCTTT. Amino acids: CAWSVRGPNEAFF. The rearrangement joins TRBV30 to TRBJ1-1; D perhaps matches TRBD1 (6 bases). The CDR3 covers 13 residues. Germline CDR1 and CDR2: GTSNPN and SVGIG (reference sequence). Trimming removed 0 bases at V and 7 bases at J, with 12 bases between.

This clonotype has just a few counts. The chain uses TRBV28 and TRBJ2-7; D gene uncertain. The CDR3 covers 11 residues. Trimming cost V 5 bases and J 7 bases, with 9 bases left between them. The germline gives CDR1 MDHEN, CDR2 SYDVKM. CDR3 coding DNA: TGTGCCAGCAGTGCGTACAGTGAGCAGTACTTC. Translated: CASSAYSEQYF.